The TCR beta chain described here comes from a study of tumor and adjacent non-tumor tissue in lung cancer. About the study: The cohort had under 15 adenocarcinoma, 2 squamous cell and 1 small cell patients. Study-wide results and caveats: Tumor repertoires had a smaller top 100 clone share than normal lung. Higher tumor TCR diversity was associated with shorter survival. Tumor tissue had significantly higher TCR diversity than normal lung.

On this clonotype: The antigen is undetermined. No conserved phenylalanine or tryptophan is present at the end of the CDR3, so a read error is the likely explanation.

The template was RNA from unsorted bulk tissue. This CDR3 comprises 14 residues. The germline V gene encodes CDR1 SGHAT and CDR2 FQDESV (reference sequence). The library came from three nested PCR rounds adapted from ARM-PCR protocols. Each CDR3 protein is one row after TCRdb ran MiXCR on the multiplex PCR reads. The sample records tens of thousands of distinct CDR3 sequences, 72% being singletons. Source material: lung tumor tissue. The rearrangement joins TRBV11-1 to TRBJ2-7; 7 bases are shared with TRBD1. This clonotype was obtained from a woman in her thirties or forties with non-small cell lung cancer. The CDR3 DNA follows: TGTGCCAGCAGCCGGGGACAGAGTTCCTACGATCAGTACTAC. It codes for CASSRGQSSYDQYY.